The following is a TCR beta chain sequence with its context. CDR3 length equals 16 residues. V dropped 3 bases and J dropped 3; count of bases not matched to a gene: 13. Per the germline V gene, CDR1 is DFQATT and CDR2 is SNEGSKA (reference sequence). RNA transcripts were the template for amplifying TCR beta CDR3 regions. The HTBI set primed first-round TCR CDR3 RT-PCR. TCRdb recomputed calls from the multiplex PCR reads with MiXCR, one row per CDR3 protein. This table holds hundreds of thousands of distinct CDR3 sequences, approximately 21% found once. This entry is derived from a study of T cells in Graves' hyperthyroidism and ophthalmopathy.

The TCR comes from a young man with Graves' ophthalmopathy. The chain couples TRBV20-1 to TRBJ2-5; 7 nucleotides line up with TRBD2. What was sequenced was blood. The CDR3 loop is CSASGTWTRTKETQYF. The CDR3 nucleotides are TGCAGTGCTAGTGGGACTTGGACTAGGACCAAAGAGACCCAGTACTTC.